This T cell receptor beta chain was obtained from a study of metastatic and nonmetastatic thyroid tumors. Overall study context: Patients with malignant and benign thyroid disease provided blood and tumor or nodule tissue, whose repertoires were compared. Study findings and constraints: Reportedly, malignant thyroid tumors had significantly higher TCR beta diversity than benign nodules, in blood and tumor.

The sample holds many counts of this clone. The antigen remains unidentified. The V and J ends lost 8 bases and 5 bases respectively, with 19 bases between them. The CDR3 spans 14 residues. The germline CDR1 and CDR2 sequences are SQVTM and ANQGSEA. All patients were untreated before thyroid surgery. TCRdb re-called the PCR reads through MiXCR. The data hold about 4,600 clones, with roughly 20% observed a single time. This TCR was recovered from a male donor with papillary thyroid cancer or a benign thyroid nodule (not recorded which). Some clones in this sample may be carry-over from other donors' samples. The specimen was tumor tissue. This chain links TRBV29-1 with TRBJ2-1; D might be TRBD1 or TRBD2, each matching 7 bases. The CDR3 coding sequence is TGCAGCACAGGGGCGGCGGGAGTAAACAATGAGCAGTTCTTC. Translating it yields CSTGAAGVNNEQFF.